This TCR beta chain was retrieved from a study of regulatory T cells in long-lasting Graves disease. This clonotype has at least ten counts. No antigen is known for it. Points from the study as a whole: Persistent cases of Graves' showed reduced TCR diversity relative to newly diagnosed patients.

Construction of TCR beta libraries relied on iRepertoire HTBI primers and on Arm-PCR targeting CDR3 regions. TCRdb re-called the multiplex PCR reads with MiXCR, one entry per CDR3 protein. This table has under 700,000 distinct CDR3 sequences, roughly 15% appearing once. Sample time point: newly diagnosed GD, antithyroid drugs for less than 3 months. Researchers made the TCR library from RNA that was extracted from PBMCs. EDTA tubes were used for drawing around 9 milliliters of peripheral blood. These records were also assigned to another study, of T cells in Graves' hyperthyroidism and ophthalmopathy. That report adds: The study left out patients who had uncontrolled infection, other autoimmune disease, pregnancy or lactation.

The sample was peripheral blood mononuclear cells (PBMCs), taken at new diagnosis, from a patient treated with antithyroid drugs. The TCR was taken from a woman aged 40 to 65 with Graves disease.

CDR3 residues: CASSLYTGNTEAFF. For the CDR3, the DNA is TGCGCCAGCAGCTTGTATACGGGGAACACTGAAGCTTTCTTT. This rearrangement joins TRBV5-1 to TRBJ1-1; D is unclear. The CDR3 is 14 amino acids. Trimming left V 1 base short and J 1 base short, with 8 bases between. The germline V gene encodes CDR1 SGHRS and CDR2 YFSETQ.